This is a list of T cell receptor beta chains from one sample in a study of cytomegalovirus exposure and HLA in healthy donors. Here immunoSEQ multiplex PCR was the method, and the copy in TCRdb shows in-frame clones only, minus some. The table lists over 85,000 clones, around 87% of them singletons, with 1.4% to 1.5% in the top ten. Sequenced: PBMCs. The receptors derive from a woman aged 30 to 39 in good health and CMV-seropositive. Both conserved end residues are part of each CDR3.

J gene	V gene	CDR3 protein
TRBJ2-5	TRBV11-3	CASWSPAIPETQYF
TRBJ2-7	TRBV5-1	CASSLGGRAHEQYF
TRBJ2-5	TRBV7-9	CASSYPTGGQETQYF
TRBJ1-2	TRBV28	CASKTGVYGYTF
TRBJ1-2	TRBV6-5	CASSRGHQKYGYTF
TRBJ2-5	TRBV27	CASTVSGENQETQYF
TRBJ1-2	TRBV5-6	CASSLRSRGYGYTF
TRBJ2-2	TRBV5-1	CASSRGTSGATGELFF
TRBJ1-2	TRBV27	CASSLDRDYGYTF
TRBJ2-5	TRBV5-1	CASSLTGGPEETQYF
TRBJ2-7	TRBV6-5	CASSFRSEQYF
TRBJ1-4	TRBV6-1	CASTSGSLNEKLFF
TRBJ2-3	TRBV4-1	CASSQDSILAGAINTDTQYF
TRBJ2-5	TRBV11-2	CASSLSAGGQETQYF
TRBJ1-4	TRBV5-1	CASSRWTGATNEKLFF
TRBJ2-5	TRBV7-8	CASSFLGLRETQYF
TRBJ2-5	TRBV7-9	CASSFGGQGYETQYF
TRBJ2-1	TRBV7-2	CASSTRDSGDNEQFF
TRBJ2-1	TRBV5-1	CASSFWGRGSSYNEQFF
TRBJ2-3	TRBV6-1	CASSASGAPDTQYF
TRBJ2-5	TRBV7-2	CASSPWGGFGETQYF
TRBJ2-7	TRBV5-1	CASSPGWTYEQYF
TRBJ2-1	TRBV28	CASSLWTETYNEQFF
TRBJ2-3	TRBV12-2	CASRLRPKQRRDTQYF
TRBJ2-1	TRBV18	CASSPFDSGSSYNEQFF
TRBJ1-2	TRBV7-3	CASSPGGSAYGYTF
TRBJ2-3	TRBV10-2	CASNRGYYSGRITDTQYF
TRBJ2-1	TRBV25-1	CASRGTGNNEQFF
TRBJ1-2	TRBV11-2	CASSLDTAANYGYTF
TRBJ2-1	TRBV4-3	CASSQEYDEQFF
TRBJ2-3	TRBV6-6	CASRDKSADTQYF
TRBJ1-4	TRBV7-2	CATGVGGREKLFF
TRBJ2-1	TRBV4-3	CASSRRVAGGPLNEQFF
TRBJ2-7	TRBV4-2	CASSPRTGGSYEQYF
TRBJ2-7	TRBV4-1	CASSPLGLVSEQYF
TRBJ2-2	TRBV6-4	CASSVRGGTGELFF
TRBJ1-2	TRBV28	CASSSRDREWSYGYTF
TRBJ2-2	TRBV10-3	CAIRPGLAGGLGTGELFF
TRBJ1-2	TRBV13	CASSPAAGNNYGYTF
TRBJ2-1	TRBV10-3	CAITPDRDNEQFF
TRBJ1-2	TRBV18	CASSPYGQGVYTF
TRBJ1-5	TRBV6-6	CASSYSGQPNQPQHF
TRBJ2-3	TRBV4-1	CASSQEGTSDVTDTQYF
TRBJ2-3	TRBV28	CASSFIGADTQYF
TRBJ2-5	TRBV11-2	CASSFPGGPQETQYF